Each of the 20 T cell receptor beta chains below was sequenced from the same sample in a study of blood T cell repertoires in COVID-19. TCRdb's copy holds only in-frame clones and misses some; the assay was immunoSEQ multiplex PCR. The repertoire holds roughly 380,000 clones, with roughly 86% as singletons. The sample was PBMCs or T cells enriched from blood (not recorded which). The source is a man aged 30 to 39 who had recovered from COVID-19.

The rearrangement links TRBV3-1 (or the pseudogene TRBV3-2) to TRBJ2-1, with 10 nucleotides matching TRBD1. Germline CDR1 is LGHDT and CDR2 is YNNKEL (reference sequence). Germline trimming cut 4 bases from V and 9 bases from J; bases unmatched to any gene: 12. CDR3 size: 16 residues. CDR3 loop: CASSLFAGTGDPEQFF. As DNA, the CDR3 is TGTGCCAGCAGCCTCTTCGCCGGGACAGGGGACCCTGAGCAGTTCTTC.

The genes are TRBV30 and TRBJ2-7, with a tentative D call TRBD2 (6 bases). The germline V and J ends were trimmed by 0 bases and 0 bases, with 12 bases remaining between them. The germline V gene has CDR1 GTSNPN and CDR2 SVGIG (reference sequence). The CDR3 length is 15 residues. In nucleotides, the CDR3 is TGTGCCTGGAGTGTTGCGGGGATGATCTCCTACGAGCAGTACTTC. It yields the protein CAWSVAGMISYEQYF.

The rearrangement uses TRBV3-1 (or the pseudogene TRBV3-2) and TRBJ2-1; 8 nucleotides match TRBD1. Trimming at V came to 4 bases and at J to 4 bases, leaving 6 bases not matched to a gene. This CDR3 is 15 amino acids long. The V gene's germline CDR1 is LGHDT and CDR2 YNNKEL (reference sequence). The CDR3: CASSPGQGGYNEQFF. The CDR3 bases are TGTGCCAGCAGCCCCGGACAGGGCGGGTACAATGAGCAGTTCTTC.

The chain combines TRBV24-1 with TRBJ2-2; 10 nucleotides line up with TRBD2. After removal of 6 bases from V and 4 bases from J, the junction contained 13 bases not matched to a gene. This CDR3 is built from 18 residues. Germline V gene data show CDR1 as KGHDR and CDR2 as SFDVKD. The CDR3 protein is CATSRGLAGAPGTGELFF. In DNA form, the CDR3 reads TGTGCCACCAGTCGAGGTCTAGCGGGGGCCCCGGGCACCGGGGAGCTGTTTTTT.

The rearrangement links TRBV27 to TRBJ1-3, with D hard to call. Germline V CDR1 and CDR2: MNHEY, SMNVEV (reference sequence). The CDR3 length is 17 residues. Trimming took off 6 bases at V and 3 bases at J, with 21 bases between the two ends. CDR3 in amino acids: CASSPSSIPPGGNTIYF. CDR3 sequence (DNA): TGTGCCAGCAGCCCTAGCTCCATTCCTCCGGGTGGAAACACCATATATTTT.

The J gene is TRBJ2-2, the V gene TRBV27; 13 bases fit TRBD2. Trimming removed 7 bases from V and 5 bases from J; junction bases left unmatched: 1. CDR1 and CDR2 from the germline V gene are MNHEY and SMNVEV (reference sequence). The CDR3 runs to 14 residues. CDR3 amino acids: CASMGLAGTGELFF. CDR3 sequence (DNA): TGTGCCAGCATGGGACTAGCGGGAACCGGGGAGCTGTTTTTT.

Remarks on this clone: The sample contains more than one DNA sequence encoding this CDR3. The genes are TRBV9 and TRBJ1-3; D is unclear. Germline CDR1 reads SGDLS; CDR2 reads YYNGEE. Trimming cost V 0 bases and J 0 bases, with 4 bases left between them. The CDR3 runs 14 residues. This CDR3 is CASSVASSGNTIYF. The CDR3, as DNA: TGTGCCAGCAGCGTAGCGAGCTCTGGAAACACCATATATTTT.

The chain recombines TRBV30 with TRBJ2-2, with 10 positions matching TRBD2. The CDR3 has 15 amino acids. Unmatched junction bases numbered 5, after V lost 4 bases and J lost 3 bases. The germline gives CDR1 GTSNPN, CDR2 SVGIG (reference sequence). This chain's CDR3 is CAWTLLAGYTGELFF. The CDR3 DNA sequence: TGTGCCTGGACCCTACTAGCGGGGTACACCGGGGAGCTGTTTTTT.

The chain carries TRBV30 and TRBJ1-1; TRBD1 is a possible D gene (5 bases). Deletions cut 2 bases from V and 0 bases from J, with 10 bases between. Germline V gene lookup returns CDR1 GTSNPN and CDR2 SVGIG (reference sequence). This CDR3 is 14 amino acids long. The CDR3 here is CAWSRQLMNTEAFF. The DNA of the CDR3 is TGTGCCTGGAGTCGACAGTTGATGAACACTGAAGCTTTCTTT.

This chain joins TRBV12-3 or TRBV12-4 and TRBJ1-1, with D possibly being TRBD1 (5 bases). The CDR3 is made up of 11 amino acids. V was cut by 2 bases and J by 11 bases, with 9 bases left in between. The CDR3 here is CASSLSGEAFF. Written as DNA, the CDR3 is TGTGCCAGCAGTTTATCGGGGGAGGCTTTCTTT.

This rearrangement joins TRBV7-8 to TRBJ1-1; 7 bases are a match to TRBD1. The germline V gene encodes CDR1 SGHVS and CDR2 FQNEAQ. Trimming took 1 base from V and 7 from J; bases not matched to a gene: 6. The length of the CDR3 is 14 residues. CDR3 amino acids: CASSLGDSKGEAFF. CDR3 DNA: TGTGCCAGCAGCTTAGGGGACAGTAAGGGTGAAGCTTTCTTT.

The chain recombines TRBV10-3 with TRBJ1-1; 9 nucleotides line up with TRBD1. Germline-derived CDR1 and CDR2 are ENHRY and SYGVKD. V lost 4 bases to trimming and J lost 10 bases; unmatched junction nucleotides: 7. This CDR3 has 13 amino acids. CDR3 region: CAISVDRGEVAFF. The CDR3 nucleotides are TGTGCCATCAGTGTGGACAGGGGTGAGGTAGCTTTCTTT.

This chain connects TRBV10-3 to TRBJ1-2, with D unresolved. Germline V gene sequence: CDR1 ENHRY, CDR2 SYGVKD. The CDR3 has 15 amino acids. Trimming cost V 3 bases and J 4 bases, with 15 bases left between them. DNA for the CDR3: TGTGCCATCAGTGACCGTCCCGGCGGTGGCTATGGCTACACCTTC. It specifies CAISDRPGGGYGYTF.

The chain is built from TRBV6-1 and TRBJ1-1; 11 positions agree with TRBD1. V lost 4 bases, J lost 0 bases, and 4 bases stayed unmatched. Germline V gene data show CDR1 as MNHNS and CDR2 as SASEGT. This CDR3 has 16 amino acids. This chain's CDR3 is CASSGDRGGMNTEAFF. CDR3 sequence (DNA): TGTGCCAGCAGTGGGGACAGGGGGGGGATGAACACTGAAGCTTTCTTT.

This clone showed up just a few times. CDR3 region: CASSSQQGEGIGYTF. The DNA of the CDR3 is TGCGCCAGCAGCTCCCAACAGGGAGAAGGGATCGGCTACACCTTC. The rearrangement links TRBV5-1 to TRBJ1-2; TRBD1 might be the D (6 bases). The germline CDR1 and CDR2 sequences are SGHRS and YFSETQ. Trimming stripped 3 bases from V and 8 bases from J, with 20 bases between. The CDR3 runs to 15 residues.

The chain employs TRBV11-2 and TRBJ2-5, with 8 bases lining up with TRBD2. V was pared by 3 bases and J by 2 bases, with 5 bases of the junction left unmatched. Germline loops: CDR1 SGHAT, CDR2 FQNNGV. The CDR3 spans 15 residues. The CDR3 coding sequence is TGTGCCAGCAGCTTTAGCGGGGCCCAACAAGAGACCCAGTACTTC. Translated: CASSFSGAQQETQYF.

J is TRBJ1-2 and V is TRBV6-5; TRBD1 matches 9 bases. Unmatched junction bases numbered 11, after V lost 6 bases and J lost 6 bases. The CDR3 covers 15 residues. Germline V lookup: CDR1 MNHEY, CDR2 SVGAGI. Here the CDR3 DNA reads TGTGCCAGCAGCCCACGGTCGTGGACAGGGGATGGCTACACCTTC. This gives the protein CASSPRSWTGDGYTF.

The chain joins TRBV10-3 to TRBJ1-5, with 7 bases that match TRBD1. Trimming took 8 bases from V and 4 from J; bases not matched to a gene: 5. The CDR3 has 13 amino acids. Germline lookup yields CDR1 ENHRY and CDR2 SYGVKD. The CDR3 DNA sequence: TGTGCCATCGCCGGGACAGAGAATCAGCCCCAGCATTTT. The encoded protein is CAIAGTENQPQHF.

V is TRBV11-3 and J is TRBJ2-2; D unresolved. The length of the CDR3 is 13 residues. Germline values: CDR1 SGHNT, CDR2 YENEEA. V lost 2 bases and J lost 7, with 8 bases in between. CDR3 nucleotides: TGTGCCAGCAGCTTACGGGTGGGCGGGGAGCTGTTTTTT. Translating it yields CASSLRVGGELFF.

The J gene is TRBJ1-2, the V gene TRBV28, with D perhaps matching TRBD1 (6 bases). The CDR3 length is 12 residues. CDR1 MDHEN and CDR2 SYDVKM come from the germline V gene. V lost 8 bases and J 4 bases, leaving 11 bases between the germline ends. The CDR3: CASSGQSYGYTF. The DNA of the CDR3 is TGTGCCAGCTCAGGACAGTCCTATGGCTACACCTTC.